The 14 T cell receptor beta chains given below trace back to one sample, sequenced in a study of cytomegalovirus exposure and HLA in healthy donors. Use of 60 Vbeta and 13 Jbeta primers characterized the PCR. The method was immunoSEQ multiplex PCR; TCRdb's version includes in-frame clones alone and lacks a portion of them. The repertoire holds roughly 110,000 clones, with more than 65% as singletons. The specimen was PBMCs. These receptors were collected from a woman aged 30 to 39 in good health and CMV-seronegative.

This chain connects TRBV5-1 to TRBJ2-3, with TRBD1 as a possible D gene (6 bases). The CDR3 length is 14 residues. V lost 3 bases, J lost 7 bases, and 15 bases lay in between. Germline-derived CDR1 and CDR2 are SGHRS and YFSETQ. CDR3: CASSSLEGENTQYF. The CDR3 DNA reads TGCGCCAGCAGCTCCCTCGAGGGGGAGAATACGCAGTATTTT.

The rearrangement uses TRBV2 and TRBJ1-2, with D uncertain. CDR1 SNHLY and CDR2 FYNNEI come from the germline V gene. The V end was cut by 8 bases, the J end by 2 bases, with 15 bases between. The CDR3 runs to 14 residues. CDR3 in amino acids: CASRGPAGNYGYTF. The DNA for the CDR3 is TGTGCCAGCCGTGGCCCGGCCGGGAACTATGGCTACACCTTC.

V usage is TRBV18 and J usage is TRBJ2-7; D possibly corresponds to TRBD2 (6 bases). Germline V gene data show CDR1 as KGHSH and CDR2 as LQKENI. This CDR3 is 12 amino acids long. V gave up 0 bases and J gave up 6 bases, with 6 bases separating them. CDR3 sequence: CASSPPEGEQYF. The DNA of the CDR3 is TGTGCCAGCTCACCACCGGAGGGCGAGCAGTACTTC.

The CDR3 region has the DNA TGTGCCAGCCATACCCCCCCGGTGGGCTACACCTTC. Protein product: CASHTPPVGYTF. The chain has TRBV6-1 and TRBJ1-2; no definite D call. Germline V gene data show CDR1 as MNHNS and CDR2 as SASEGT. The V end was cut by 8 bases, the J end by 8 bases, with 15 bases between. The CDR3 consists of 12 residues.

J is TRBJ2-2 and V is TRBV2; 8 nucleotides line up with TRBD2. Germline lookup yields CDR1 SNHLY and CDR2 FYNNEI. V dropped 4 bases and J dropped 5; count of bases not matched to a gene: 9. The CDR3 length is 16 residues. The CDR3 reads CASSGSGGSETGELFF. The CDR3 DNA reads as TGTGCCAGCAGTGGATCGGGAGGGAGTGAGACCGGGGAGCTGTTTTTT.

The V call is TRBV5-1, the J call TRBJ2-1; 10 positions match TRBD1. The CDR3 runs to 17 residues. The trim removed 1 base at V and 3 bases at J, leaving 7 bases unmatched. Germline values: CDR1 SGHRS, CDR2 YFSETQ. The CDR3 DNA reads as TGCGCCAGCAGCTTGACCAAGACAGGGGGCGTCTACAATGAGCAGTTCTTC. Translating it yields CASSLTKTGGVYNEQFF.

The chain carries TRBV7-8 and TRBJ1-5, with D unresolved. Germline lookup yields CDR1 SGHVS and CDR2 FQNEAQ. The CDR3 totals 16 residues. The V and J ends lost 5 bases and 0 bases respectively, with 14 bases between them. In nucleotides, the CDR3 is TGTGCCAGCAGCCTTACGTCGGGTTATAGCAATCAGCCCCAGCATTTT. As protein: CASSLTSGYSNQPQHF.

The chain combines TRBV5-4 with TRBJ2-5; TRBD1 matches at 10 bases. Germline loops: CDR1 SGHNT, CDR2 YYREEE (reference sequence). The CDR3 has 15 residues. J was trimmed by 5 bases and V by 4 bases; bases with no gene match: 8. This chain's CDR3 is CASSGQGERWETQYF. The CDR3 DNA reads as TGTGCCAGCAGCGGACAGGGGGAGAGATGGGAGACCCAGTACTTC.

V usage is TRBV6-1 and J usage is TRBJ2-7; 7 bases line up with TRBD2. The trim removed 7 bases at V and 3 bases at J, leaving 12 bases unmatched. From germline, CDR1 is MNHNS and CDR2 SASEGT. The CDR3 totals 15 residues. The CDR3 DNA reads as TGTGCCAGCACCAGGAGGGGCGGGAGTGACTACGAGCAGTACTTC. Its translation is CASTRRGGSDYEQYF.

This chain connects TRBV5-1 to TRBJ1-4; 7 bases map to TRBD1. With 3 bases clipped from V and 5 bases from J, the junction kept 4 bases outside the gene matches. The CDR3 covers 14 residues. In germline, CDR1 is SGHRS, CDR2 YFSETQ. This CDR3 reads CASSSGTVNEKLFF. CDR3 sequence (DNA): TGCGCCAGCAGCTCCGGGACAGTGAATGAAAAACTGTTTTTT.

In this sample, this clone turned up a few times. This CDR3 is missing its conserved last phenylalanine or tryptophan, likely due to a read error. Because the CDR3's place on the DNA is in doubt, the DNA is left out and the CDR3 is given as listed by TCRdb. The chain is built from TRBV29-1 and TRBJ1-4. 12 amino acids form the CDR3, both terminal residues included. The germline gives CDR1 SQVTM, CDR2 ANQGSEA. CDR3 in amino acids: CSVEDQDIRGII.

V usage is TRBV5-1 and J usage is TRBJ1-1, with D uncertain. The germline V gene encodes CDR1 SGHRS and CDR2 YFSETQ. CDR3 length: 15 amino acids. Trimming removed 0 bases at V and 0 bases at J, with 9 bases between. The chain's CDR3 is CASSLEEYMNTEAFF. The CDR3 region has the DNA TGCGCCAGCAGCTTGGAGGAGTACATGAACACTGAAGCTTTCTTT. The full variable domain, completed using reference TRBV5-1 and TRBJ1-1, is KAGVTQTPRYLIKTRGQQVTLSCSPISGHRSVSWYQQTPGQGLQFLFEYFSETQRNKGNFPGRFSGRQFSNSRSEMNVSTLELGDSALYLCASSLEEYMNTEAFFGQGTRLTVV.

The chain joins TRBV19 to TRBJ2-1; 11 nucleotides agree with TRBD1. Germline V gene sequence: CDR1 LNHDA, CDR2 SQIVND (reference sequence). J gave up 6 bases and V 5 bases, and 3 bases lay outside the gene matches. This CDR3 spans 14 amino acids. CDR3 DNA sequence: TGTGCCAGTAGTCCGGGACAGGGGGTCAATGAGCAGTTCTTC. Amino acid sequence: CASSPGQGVNEQFF.

The chain is built from TRBV19 and TRBJ1-5; 7 nucleotides line up with TRBD1. The trim removed 2 bases at V and 4 bases at J, leaving 8 bases unmatched. Germline CDR1 is LNHDA and CDR2 is SQIVND (reference sequence). This CDR3 contains 16 residues. The DNA for the CDR3 is TGTGCCAGTAGTATACTCCGGGACAGTATTAATCAGCCCCAGCATTTT. It yields the protein CASSILRDSINQPQHF.